This entry features one TCR beta chain sequence. The antigen is unknown. The Oncomine TCR Beta short-read assay was applied to DNA of cultured CD4+ T cells. Genomic DNA extraction was carried out from cultured CD4+ T cells. Each CDR3 protein gets one entry after TCRdb re-called the PCR reads with MiXCR. The sample has roughly 12,000 distinct CDR3 sequences; about 40% are singletons. These data are taken from a study of vaccination and CD4 T cells after COVID-19. The V and J ends lost 0 bases and 5 bases respectively, with 11 bases between them. The length of the CDR3 is 14 residues. Germline V CDR1 and CDR2: DFQATT, SNEGSKA (reference sequence). Treatment here: approximately 10-day PBMC culture with coronavirus spike peptide pools or control peptides (ViraFEST assay). An unexposed donor provided the CD4+ T cells, which were collected before the COVID-19 pandemic (2011-2018).

The origin of this receptor is a human donor in good health. Sequenced material: CD4+ T cells from blood, cultured in vitro. V gene TRBV20-1 combines with J gene TRBJ2-4; no clear D gene. Here the CDR3 reads CSARDPYSENIQYF. The CDR3 region has the DNA TGCAGTGCTAGAGATCCATACAGTGAAAACATTCAGTACTTC.